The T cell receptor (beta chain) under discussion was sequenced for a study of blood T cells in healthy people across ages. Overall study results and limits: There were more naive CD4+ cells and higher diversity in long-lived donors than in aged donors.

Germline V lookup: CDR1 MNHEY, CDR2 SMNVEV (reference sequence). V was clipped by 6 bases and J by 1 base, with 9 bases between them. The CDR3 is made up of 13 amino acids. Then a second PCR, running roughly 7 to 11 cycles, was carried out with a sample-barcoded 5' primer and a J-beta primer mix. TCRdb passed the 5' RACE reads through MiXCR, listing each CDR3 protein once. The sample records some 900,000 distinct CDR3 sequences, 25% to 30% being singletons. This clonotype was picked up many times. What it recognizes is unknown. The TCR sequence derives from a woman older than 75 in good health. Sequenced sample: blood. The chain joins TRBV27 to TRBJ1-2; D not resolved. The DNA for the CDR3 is TGTGCCAGCAGCTTCGGAAGTAACTATGGCTACACCTTC. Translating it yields CASSFGSNYGYTF.